These 10 T cell receptor beta chains came from one sample sequenced in a study of blood T cell repertoires in COVID-19. Data came from immunoSEQ multiplex PCR; TCRdb stores just in-frame clones and leaves some out. This table has 140,000 to 150,000 clones, more than 75% appearing once. The sequenced sample consisted of PBMCs or T cells enriched from blood (not recorded which). The receptors were gathered from a woman aged 25 to 45 with acute COVID-19.

This rearrangement joins TRBV3-1 (or the pseudogene TRBV3-2) to TRBJ2-7; TRBD1 might be the D (5 bases). Trimming left V 5 bases short and J 3 bases short, with 17 bases between. The germline V gene encodes CDR1 LGHDT and CDR2 YNNKEL (reference sequence). CDR3 length: 15 amino acids. The CDR3 DNA sequence: TGTGCCAGCAGCTTCGCCCTAGACAGTTTCTACGAGCAGTACTTC. As protein: CASSFALDSFYEQYF.

The rearrangement joins TRBV11-1 to TRBJ2-3, with D perhaps matching TRBD2 (5 bases). The CDR3 covers 15 residues. The germline V gene has CDR1 SGHAT and CDR2 FQDESV (reference sequence). Trimming removed 4 bases at V and 2 bases at J, with 13 bases between. The CDR3 loop reads CASSWTGGLTDTQYF. CDR3 bases: TGTGCCAGCAGCTGGACTGGAGGTCTCACAGATACGCAGTATTTT.

The V call is TRBV28, the J call TRBJ1-2, with 7 positions matching TRBD1. The J segment lost 0 bases and the V segment lost 6 bases, leaving 7 bases of the junction unmatched. The CDR3 is made up of 15 amino acids. Germline assignment: CDR1 MDHEN and CDR2 SYDVKM. In DNA, the CDR3 is TGTGCCAGCAGCCTCCCGACAGGGCCTAACTATGGCTACACCTTC. Its protein product is CASSLPTGPNYGYTF.

This clone was recorded only once. The J gene is TRBJ2-7, the V gene TRBV2; 11 nucleotides align to TRBD1. The CDR3 extends over 14 amino acids. Germline V gene sequence: CDR1 SNHLY, CDR2 FYNNEI. Trimming at V came to 6 bases and at J to 7 bases, leaving 8 bases not matched to a gene. CDR3 DNA: TGTGCCAGCAGCCTGGGACAGGGGGTTCGGGAGCAGTACTTC. This encodes CASSLGQGVREQYF.

The chain recombines TRBV18 with TRBJ2-7; D perhaps matches TRBD1 (5 bases). In germline, CDR1 is KGHSH, CDR2 LQKENI. The ends were cut back, 0 bases at V and 7 bases at J, with 10 bases in the middle. The length of the CDR3 is 13 residues. The CDR3 DNA reads TGTGCCAGCTCACCACCGATTGGGGCGGAGCAGTACTTC. It translates to CASSPPIGAEQYF.

The gene calls are TRBV30 and TRBJ2-3, with D perhaps TRBD1 (5 bases). Germline values: CDR1 GTSNPN, CDR2 SVGIG (reference sequence). The CDR3 spans 12 residues. Trimming cost V 4 bases and J 4 bases, with 9 bases left between them. Here the CDR3 DNA reads TGTGCCTGGACAGGGTACCCAGATACGCAGTATTTT. Its protein product is CAWTGYPDTQYF.

This clone was seen once. The V call is TRBV7-9, the J call TRBJ1-2; D unresolved. Trimming shortened V by 2 bases and J by 5 bases, and 9 bases separated the two germline ends. Germline V gives CDR1 SEHNR, CDR2 FQNEAQ (reference sequence). This CDR3 contains 13 residues. The CDR3 sequence is CASSLSNPYGYTF. The CDR3 DNA is TGTGCCAGCAGCTTATCTAATCCGTATGGCTACACCTTC.

The rearrangement joins TRBV6-1 to TRBJ2-3, with D tentatively TRBD2 (6 bases). Germline CDR1 and CDR2: MNHNS and SASEGT. The CDR3 contains 16 residues. Trimming pared 4 bases from V and 2 bases from J, leaving 16 bases between. The CDR3 loop is CASSAGREISTDTQYF. The DNA of the CDR3 is TGTGCCAGCAGTGCAGGACGGGAGATCTCCACAGATACGCAGTATTTT.

The genes are TRBV12-3 or TRBV12-4 and TRBJ2-7; no reliable D call. V gave up 4 bases and J gave up 5 bases, with 6 bases separating them. CDR3 size: 11 residues. CDR3 region: CASSSFDEQYF. CDR3 in DNA: TGTGCCAGCAGTTCGTTCGACGAGCAGTACTTC.

Comment on this clone: At one boundary the junction diverges from the germline segment, which might be a read error. The chain has TRBV12-3 or TRBV12-4 and TRBJ2-1; D gene ambiguous. The CDR3 has 11 residues. The CDR3 DNA reads TGTGCCACCAGTCGGTACAATGAGCAGTTCTTC. This sequence encodes CATSRYNEQFF.